The 16 T cell receptor beta chains presented below share a single source sample, sequenced in a study of beta chain features in type 1 diabetes. Every isolated RNA sample was fully reverse transcribed, so sequencing captured expressed TCRB transcripts. The data were produced by immunoSEQ multiplex PCR, yet TCRdb's version contains in-frame clones alone and is incomplete. The sample includes approximately 140,000 clones, about 7.1% of them seen just once. The sequenced sample was central memory CD4+ T cells from blood. These receptors originate from a woman aged 25-40 years in good health.

This clone occurred a few times. The rearrangement uses TRBV29-1 and TRBJ1-4; no clear D. From germline, CDR1 is SQVTM and CDR2 ANQGSEA. The CDR3 has 14 amino acids. The V end lost 0 bases, the J end lost 0 bases, and 5 bases lay between the germline ends. The CDR3 loop is CSVEDPATNEKLFF. CDR3 sequence (DNA): TGCAGCGTTGAAGATCCTGCAACTAATGAAAAACTGTTTTTT.

This clone was recorded at least ten times. This rearrangement joins TRBV30 to TRBJ1-1; TRBD1 matches at 8 bases. Germline values: CDR1 GTSNPN, CDR2 SVGIG (reference sequence). Germline trimming cut 0 bases from V and 11 bases from J; bases unmatched to any gene: 11. The CDR3 length is 14 residues. Written as DNA, the CDR3 is TGTGCCTGGAGTGTCGGGACAGGCCAAAGTAAGGCTTTCTTT. Amino acids: CAWSVGTGQSKAFF.

This clone was observed a handful of times. The chain carries TRBV29-1 and TRBJ2-5; 10 bases fit TRBD1. Germline CDR1 SQVTM, CDR2 ANQGSEA. V dropped 3 bases and J dropped 4; count of bases not matched to a gene: 2. This CDR3 has 13 amino acids. CDR3 DNA: TGCAGCGTTGAGCGGGACAGGGGAGAGACCCAGTACTTC. This codes for CSVERDRGETQYF.

The CDR3 reads CASSLETLGEQYF. DNA of the CDR3: TGTGCCAGCAGCTTAGAGACCCTAGGCGAGCAGTACTTC. V gene TRBV7-2 combines with J gene TRBJ2-7; D ambiguous. The germline V and J ends were trimmed by 1 base and 6 bases, with 10 bases remaining between them. This CDR3 region has 13 residues. Germline V gene data show CDR1 as SGHTA and CDR2 as FQGNSA.

V and J are TRBV6-1 and TRBJ2-3; maybe TRBD1 (5 bases). Looked up from germline, CDR1 is MNHNS and CDR2 is SASEGT. The V gene lost 6 bases and the J gene lost 4 bases, with 8 bases spanning the gap. The CDR3 spans 12 residues. The CDR3 sequence: CASSGHPDTQYF. CDR3 in DNA: TGTGCCAGCAGCGGACACCCAGATACGCAGTATTTT.

This chain joins TRBV25-1 and TRBJ1-4; 7 nucleotides line up with TRBD1. This CDR3 comprises 14 residues. J gave up 4 bases and V 6 bases, and 5 bases lay outside the gene matches. The germline gives CDR1 MGHDK, CDR2 SYGVNS. The CDR3 sequence is CASSFRQGNEKLFF. Here the CDR3 DNA reads TGTGCCAGCAGCTTCAGACAGGGTAATGAAAAACTGTTTTTT.

V is TRBV28 and J is TRBJ2-2; 7 bases line up with TRBD1. Germline values: CDR1 MDHEN, CDR2 SYDVKM. The CDR3 is made up of 14 amino acids. The V gene end was trimmed by 5 bases and the J gene end by 7 bases; junction bases not matched to a gene: 7. CDR3 in amino acids: CASSTGVMYGELFF. The CDR3 DNA follows: TGTGCCAGCAGTACAGGGGTAATGTACGGGGAGCTGTTTTTT.

This clone was found many times. The chain links TRBV21-1 to TRBJ1-1. TRBV21-1 is a pseudogene locus. This CDR3 contains 11 residues. The CDR3: CANREGTEAFF. The CDR3 nucleotides read TGTGCCAACCGAGAGGGTACTGAAGCTTTCTTT.

For this clone: This may be a read error, as it is one base from a much larger clone. The rearrangement uses TRBV11-1 and TRBJ2-5; TRBD1 agrees at 7 bases. The junction had 1 base not matched to a gene; V was cut back by 8 bases and J by 1 base. Germline lookup yields CDR1 SGHAT and CDR2 FQDESV (reference sequence). The CDR3 extends over 12 amino acids. In DNA form, the CDR3 reads TGTGCCAGCGGGGACAGCCAAGAGACCCAGTACTTC. Translated: CASGDSQETQYF.

This clone came up a few times. The chain uses TRBV18 and TRBJ1-1; 8 nucleotides agree with TRBD1. This CDR3 spans 14 amino acids. Trimming cost V 3 bases and J 5 bases; bases outside gene matches: 5. In germline, CDR1 is KGHSH, CDR2 LQKENI. CDR3 protein: CASSPQGAETEAFF. In DNA, the CDR3 is TGTGCCAGCTCACCTCAGGGGGCCGAGACTGAAGCTTTCTTT.

This clone was observed a few times. The V call is TRBV9, the J call TRBJ1-3, with a tentative D call TRBD1 (6 bases). Germline V CDR1 and CDR2: SGDLS, YYNGEE. The V and J ends lost 0 bases and 2 bases respectively, with 9 bases between them. CDR3 length equals 15 residues. The CDR3 spells CASSVGTGTGNTIYF. The CDR3 nucleotides read TGTGCCAGCAGCGTAGGTACAGGGACTGGAAACACCATATATTTT.

The sample holds a few counts of this clone. The chain couples TRBV18 to TRBJ2-5; the D gene is possibly TRBD2 (6 bases). Germline V gene data show CDR1 as KGHSH and CDR2 as LQKENI. The V end was cut by 2 bases, the J end by 3 bases, with 7 bases between. This CDR3 has 13 residues. The chain's CDR3 is CASSPGEEETQYF. For the CDR3, the DNA is TGTGCCAGCTCACCAGGGGAGGAAGAGACCCAGTACTTC.

This sequence joins TRBV6-6 and TRBJ2-3; unclear D gene. V was clipped by 3 bases and J by 0 bases, with 7 bases between them. The CDR3 is 14 amino acids. Germline values: CDR1 MNHNY, CDR2 SVGAGI (reference sequence). Here the CDR3 DNA reads TGTGCCAGCAGTTATGTACAGAGCACAGATACGCAGTATTTT. Its translation is CASSYVQSTDTQYF.

This clone was seen more than once but under ten times. This chain uses TRBV11-3 with TRBJ2-1; TRBD1 matches 8 bases. CDR3 size: 15 residues. The J segment lost 8 bases and the V segment lost 1 base, leaving 7 bases of the junction unmatched. The germline V gene has CDR1 SGHNT and CDR2 YENEEA. The DNA of the CDR3 is TGTGCCAGCAGCTTAGGTCAGGGGGCTTTCTATGAGCAGTTCTTC. The encoded protein is CASSLGQGAFYEQFF.

The chain couples TRBV28 to TRBJ1-5; 7 bases map to TRBD1. The CDR3 runs 15 residues. CDR1 and CDR2 (germline): MDHEN, SYDVKM. V shed 6 bases and J 4 bases; nucleotides not matched to a gene: 9. CDR3 sequence: CASSLQGSRNQPQHF. CDR3 nucleotide sequence: TGTGCCAGCAGCTTACAGGGGTCCAGGAATCAGCCCCAGCATTTT. The full variable domain, its missing parts supplied by reference TRBV28 and TRBJ1-5, is DVKVTQSSRYLVKRTGEKVFLECVQDMDHENMFWYRQDPGLGLRLIYFSYDVKMKEKGDIPEGYSVSREKKERFSLILESASTNQTSMYLCASSLQGSRNQPQHFGDGTRLSIL.

The gene calls are TRBV7-2 and TRBJ1-2, with 7 bases matching TRBD1. V lost 5 bases and J lost 8; bases outside the gene matches: 11. This CDR3 is built from 14 residues. The germline CDR1 and CDR2 sequences are SGHTA and FQGNSA. The CDR3 reads CASSPETGWRGYTF. The CDR3 DNA follows: TGTGCCAGCAGCCCTGAGACAGGGTGGCGCGGCTACACCTTC.